The TCR beta chain described here comes from a study of siplizumab effects on memory and regulatory T cells. The assay was immunoSEQ multiplex PCR, and TCRdb's table has in-frame clones only and misses some. Of about 100,000 clones in the sample, 92% were seen once. Germline CDR1 is MNHNS and CDR2 is SASEGT. V lost 6 bases to trimming and J lost 6 bases; unmatched junction nucleotides: 7. The CDR3 extends over 14 amino acids. This receptor was identified in a human donor in good health. The chain uses TRBV6-1 and TRBJ1-5; 8 nucleotides agree with TRBD1. Sequencing was done on a sample of Tregs sorted from blood. For the CDR3, the DNA is TGTGCCAGCAGGTACGTCAGGGGGCCTCAGCCCCAGCATTTT. Its translation is CASRYVRGPQPQHF.